The text below deals with one T cell receptor beta chain. Its target is not known. There are 11 residues in the CDR3. Between the trimmed V and J ends, which lost 5 bases and 5 bases, there was a span of 6 bases. The germline V gene has CDR1 GTSNPN and CDR2 SVGIG (reference sequence). The data are from a study of cytomegalovirus exposure and HLA in healthy donors. It was with 60 Vbeta and 13 Jbeta primers that the PCR ran. Assay: immunoSEQ multiplex PCR; the TCRdb copy retains only in-frame clones and omits some. This sample has more than 100,000 clones, with around 80% found just once. Study-level results: Solely CMV serostatus was available to characterize immune exposure. In a later analysis, DRB1 alleles had the most associated TCRs; HLA-C alleles the fewest. As was reported, the classifier diagnosed cytomegalovirus status with high specificity and sensitivity. Previously analyzed data showed that most TCR beta V segments were productive at a frequency of about 87% or about 30%.

The sequence was obtained from a woman aged 18-29 years in good health and CMV-seropositive. V gene TRBV30 combines with J gene TRBJ2-2; no clear D. The sequenced sample was PBMCs. The CDR3 spells CAWGETGELFF. The CDR3 bases are TGTGCCTGGGGAGAGACCGGGGAGCTGTTTTTT. Full variable domain (outside the CDR3, taken from reference TRBV30 and TRBJ2-2): SQTIHQWPATLVQPVGSPLSLECTVEGTSNPNLYWYRQAAGRGLQLLFYSVGIGQISSEVPQNLSASRPQDRQFILSSKKLLLSDSGFYLCAWGETGELFFGEGSRLTVL.